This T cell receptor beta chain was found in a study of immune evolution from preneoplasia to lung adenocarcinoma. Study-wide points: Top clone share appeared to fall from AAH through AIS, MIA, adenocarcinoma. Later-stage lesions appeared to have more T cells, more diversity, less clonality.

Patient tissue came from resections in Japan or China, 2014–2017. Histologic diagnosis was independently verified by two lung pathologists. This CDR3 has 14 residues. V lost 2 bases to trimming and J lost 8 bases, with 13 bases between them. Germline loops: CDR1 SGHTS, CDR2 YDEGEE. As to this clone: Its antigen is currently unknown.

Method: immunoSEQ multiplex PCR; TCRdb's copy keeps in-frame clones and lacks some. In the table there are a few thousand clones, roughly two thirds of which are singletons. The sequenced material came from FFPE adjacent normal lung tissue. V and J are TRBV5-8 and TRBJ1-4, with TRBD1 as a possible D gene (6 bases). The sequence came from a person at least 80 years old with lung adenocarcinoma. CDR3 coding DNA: TGTGCCAGCAGCTTACCAGGGGTGGGCGAAAAACTGTTTTTT. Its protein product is CASSLPGVGEKLFF.